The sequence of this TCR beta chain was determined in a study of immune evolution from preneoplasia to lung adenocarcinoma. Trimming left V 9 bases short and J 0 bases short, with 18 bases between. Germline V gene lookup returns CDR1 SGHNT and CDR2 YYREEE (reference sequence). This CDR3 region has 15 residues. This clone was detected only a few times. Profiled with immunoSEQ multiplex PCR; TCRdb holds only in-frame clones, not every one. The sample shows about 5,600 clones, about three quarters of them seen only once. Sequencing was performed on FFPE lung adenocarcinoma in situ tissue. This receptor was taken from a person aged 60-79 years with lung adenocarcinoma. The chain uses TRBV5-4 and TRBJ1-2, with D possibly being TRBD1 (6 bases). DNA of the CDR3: TGTGCCATCTCGGGCTCCGCAGGGGCTAACTATGGCTACACCTTC. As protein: CAISGSAGANYGYTF. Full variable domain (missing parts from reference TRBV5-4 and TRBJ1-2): ETGVTQSPTHLIKTRGQQVTLRCSSQSGHNTVSWYQQALGQGPQFIFQYYREEENGRGNFPPRFSGLQFPNYSSELNVNALELDDSALYLCAISGSAGANYGYTFGSGTRLTVV.